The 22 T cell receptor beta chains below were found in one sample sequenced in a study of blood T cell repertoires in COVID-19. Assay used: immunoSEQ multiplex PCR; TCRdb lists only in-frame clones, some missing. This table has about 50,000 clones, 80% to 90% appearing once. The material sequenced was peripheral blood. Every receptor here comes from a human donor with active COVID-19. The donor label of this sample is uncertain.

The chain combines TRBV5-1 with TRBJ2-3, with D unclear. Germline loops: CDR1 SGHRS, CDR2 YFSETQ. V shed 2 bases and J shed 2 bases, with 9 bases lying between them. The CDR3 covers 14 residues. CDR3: CASSLERNTDTQYF. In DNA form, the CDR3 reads TGCGCCAGCAGCTTAGAGCGAAACACAGATACGCAGTATTTT.

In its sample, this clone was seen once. The CDR3 bases are TGTGCCACCAGTGATTCCCGACTAGCCAAAAACATTCAGTACTTC. This encodes CATSDSRLAKNIQYF. The V gene is TRBV24-1, the J gene TRBJ2-4; no clear D. This CDR3 is built from 15 residues. V lost 2 bases and J lost 0, with 7 bases in between. CDR1 KGHDR and CDR2 SFDVKD come from the germline V gene.

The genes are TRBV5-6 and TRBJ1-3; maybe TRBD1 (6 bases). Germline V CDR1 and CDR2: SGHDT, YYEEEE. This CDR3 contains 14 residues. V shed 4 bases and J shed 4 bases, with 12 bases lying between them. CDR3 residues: CASSLTGYGNTIYF. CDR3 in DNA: TGTGCCAGCAGCCTTACAGGGTACGGAAACACCATATATTTT.

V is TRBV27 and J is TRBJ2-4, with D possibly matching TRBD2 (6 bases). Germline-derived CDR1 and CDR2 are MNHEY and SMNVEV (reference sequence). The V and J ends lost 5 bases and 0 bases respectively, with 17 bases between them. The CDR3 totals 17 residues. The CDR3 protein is CASSKLSGVLAKNIQYF. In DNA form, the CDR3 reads TGTGCCAGCAGTAAATTATCGGGGGTGCTAGCCAAAAACATTCAGTACTTC.

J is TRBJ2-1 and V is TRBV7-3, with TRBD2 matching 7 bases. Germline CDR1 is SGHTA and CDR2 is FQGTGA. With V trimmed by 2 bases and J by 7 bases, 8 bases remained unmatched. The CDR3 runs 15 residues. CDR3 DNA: TGTGCCAGCAGCTTAGGTGGGAGGGAGTGGAATGAGCAGTTCTTC. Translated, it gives CASSLGGREWNEQFF.

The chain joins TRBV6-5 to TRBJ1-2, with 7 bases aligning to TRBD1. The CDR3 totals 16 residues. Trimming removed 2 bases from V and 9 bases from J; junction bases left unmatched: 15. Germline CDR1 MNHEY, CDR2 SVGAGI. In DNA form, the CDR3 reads TGTGCCAGCAGTTACCCGCCACCGGGACAGATTTCACGCTACACCTTC. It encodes CASSYPPPGQISRYTF.

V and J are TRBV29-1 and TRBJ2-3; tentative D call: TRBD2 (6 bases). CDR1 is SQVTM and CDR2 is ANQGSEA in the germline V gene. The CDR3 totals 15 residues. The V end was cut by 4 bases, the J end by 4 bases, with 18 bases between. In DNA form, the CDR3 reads TGCAGCGTTGCGGGCGGGGCTGAGGTTGCAGATACGCAGTATTTT. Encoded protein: CSVAGGAEVADTQYF.

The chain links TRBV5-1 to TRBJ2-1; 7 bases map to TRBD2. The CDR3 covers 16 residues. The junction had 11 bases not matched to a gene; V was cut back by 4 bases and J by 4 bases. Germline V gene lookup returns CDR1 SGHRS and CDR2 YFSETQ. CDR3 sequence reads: CASSPPSGDAYNEQFF. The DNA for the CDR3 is TGCGCCAGCAGCCCCCCCAGCGGGGACGCATACAATGAGCAGTTCTTC.

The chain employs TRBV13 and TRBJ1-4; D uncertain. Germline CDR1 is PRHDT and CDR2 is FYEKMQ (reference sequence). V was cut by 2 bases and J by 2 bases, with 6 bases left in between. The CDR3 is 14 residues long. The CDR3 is CASSLPGTNEKLFF. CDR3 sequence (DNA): TGTGCCAGCAGCTTACCCGGGACTAATGAAAAACTGTTTTTT.

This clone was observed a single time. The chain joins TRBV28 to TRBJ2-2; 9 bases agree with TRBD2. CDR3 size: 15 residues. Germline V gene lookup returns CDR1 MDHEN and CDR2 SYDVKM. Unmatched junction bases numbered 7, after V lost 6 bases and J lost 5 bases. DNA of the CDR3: TGTGCCAGCAGCTCGAATAGCGGGAGAACCGGGGAGCTGTTTTTT. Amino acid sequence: CASSSNSGRTGELFF.

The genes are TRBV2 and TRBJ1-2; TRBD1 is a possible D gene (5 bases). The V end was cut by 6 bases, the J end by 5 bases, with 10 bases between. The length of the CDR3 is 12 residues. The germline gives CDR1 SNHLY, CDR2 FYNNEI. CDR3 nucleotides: TGTGCCAGCAGCCCTGACAGTTATGGCTACACCTTC. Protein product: CASSPDSYGYTF. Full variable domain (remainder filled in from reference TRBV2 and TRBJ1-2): EPEVTQTPSHQVTQMGQEVILRCVPISNHLYFYWYRQILGQKVEFLVSFYNNEISEKSEIFDDQFSVERPDGSNFTLKIRSTKLEDSAMYFCASSPDSYGYTFGSGTRLTVV.

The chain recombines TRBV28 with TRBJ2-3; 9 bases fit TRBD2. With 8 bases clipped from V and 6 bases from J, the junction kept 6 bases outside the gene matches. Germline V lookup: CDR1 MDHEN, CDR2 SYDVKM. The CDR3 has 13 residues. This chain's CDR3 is CASCAGGPDTQYF. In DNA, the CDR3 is TGTGCCAGCTGTGCGGGAGGGCCGGATACGCAGTATTTT.

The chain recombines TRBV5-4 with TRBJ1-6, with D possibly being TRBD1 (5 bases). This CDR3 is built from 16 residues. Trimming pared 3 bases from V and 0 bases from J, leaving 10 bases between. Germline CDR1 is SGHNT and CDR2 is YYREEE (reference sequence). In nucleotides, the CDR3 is TGTGCCAGCAGCTCCGGACACAGCTCCTATAATTCACCCCTCCACTTT. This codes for CASSSGHSSYNSPLHF. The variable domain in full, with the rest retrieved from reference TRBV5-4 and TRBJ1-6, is ETGVTQSPTHLIKTRGQQVTLRCSSQSGHNTVSWYQQALGQGPQFIFQYYREEENGRGNFPPRFSGLQFPNYSSELNVNALELDDSALYLCASSSGHSSYNSPLHFGNGTRLTVT.

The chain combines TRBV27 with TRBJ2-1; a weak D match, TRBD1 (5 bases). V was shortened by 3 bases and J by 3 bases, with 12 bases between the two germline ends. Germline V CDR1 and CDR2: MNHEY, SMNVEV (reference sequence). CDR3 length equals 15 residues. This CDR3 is CASSLGPQFYNEQFF. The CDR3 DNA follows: TGTGCCAGCAGTTTGGGGCCCCAGTTCTACAATGAGCAGTTCTTC.

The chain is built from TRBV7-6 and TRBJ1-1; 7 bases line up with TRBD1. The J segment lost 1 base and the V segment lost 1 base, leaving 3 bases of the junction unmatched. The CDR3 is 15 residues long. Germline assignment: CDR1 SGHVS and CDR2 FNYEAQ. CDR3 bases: TGTGCCAGCAGCTTAGAGGGGACAGCGAACACTGAAGCTTTCTTT. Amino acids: CASSLEGTANTEAFF.

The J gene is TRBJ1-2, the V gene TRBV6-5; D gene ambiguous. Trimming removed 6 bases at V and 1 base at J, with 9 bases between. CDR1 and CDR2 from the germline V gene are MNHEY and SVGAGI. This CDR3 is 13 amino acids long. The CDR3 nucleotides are TGTGCCAGCAGCGGGGTGGTTAACTATGGCTACACCTTC. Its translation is CASSGVVNYGYTF.

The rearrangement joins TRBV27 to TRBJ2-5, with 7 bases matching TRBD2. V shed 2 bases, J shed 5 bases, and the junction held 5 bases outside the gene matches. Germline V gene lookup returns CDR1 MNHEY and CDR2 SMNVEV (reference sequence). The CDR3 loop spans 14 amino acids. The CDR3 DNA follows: TGTGCCAGCAGTTTAACGCGGGGGACGGAGACCCAGTACTTC. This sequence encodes CASSLTRGTETQYF.

CDR3 loop: CASSHQGEGGGEPEAFF. CDR3 bases: TGTGCCAGCAGTCATCAAGGGGAGGGCGGGGGAGAACCTGAAGCTTTCTTT. The V call is TRBV11-2, the J call TRBJ1-1, with a tentative D call TRBD1 (5 bases). V gave up 6 bases and J gave up 6 bases, with 26 bases separating them. The CDR3 has 17 amino acids. CDR1 and CDR2 (germline): SGHAT, FQNNGV.

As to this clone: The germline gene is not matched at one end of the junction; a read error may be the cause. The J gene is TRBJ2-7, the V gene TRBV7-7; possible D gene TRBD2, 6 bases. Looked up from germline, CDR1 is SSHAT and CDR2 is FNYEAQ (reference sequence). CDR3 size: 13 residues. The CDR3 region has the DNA TGTGCTAGCAGCCCGGACGGGGGTCAGGAGCAGTACTTC. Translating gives CASSPDGGQEQYF.

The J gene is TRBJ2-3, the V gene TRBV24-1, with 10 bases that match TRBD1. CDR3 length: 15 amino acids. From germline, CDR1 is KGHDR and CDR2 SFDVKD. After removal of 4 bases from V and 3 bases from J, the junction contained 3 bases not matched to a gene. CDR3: CATSDPGQGTDTQYF. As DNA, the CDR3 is TGTGCCACCAGTGACCCGGGACAGGGGACAGATACGCAGTATTTT.

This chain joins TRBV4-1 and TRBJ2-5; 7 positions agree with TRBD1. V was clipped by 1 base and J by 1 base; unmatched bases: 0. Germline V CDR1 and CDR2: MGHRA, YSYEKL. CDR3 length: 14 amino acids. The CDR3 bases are TGCGCCAGCAGCCAAGGGGACAGCCAAGAGACCCAGTACTTC. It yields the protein CASSQGDSQETQYF.

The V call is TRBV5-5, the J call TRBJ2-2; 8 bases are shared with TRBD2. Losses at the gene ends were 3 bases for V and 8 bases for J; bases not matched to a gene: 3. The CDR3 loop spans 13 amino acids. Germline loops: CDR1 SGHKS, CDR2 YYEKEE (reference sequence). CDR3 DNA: TGTGCCAGCAGCTATATAGCGGGAGGGGAGCTGTTTTTT. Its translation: CASSYIAGGELFF.